This T cell receptor beta chain originates from a study of beta chain features in type 1 diabetes. General study findings and limits: Overrepresentation of cells with high TCR expression could result from cDNA sequencing. PCR might show a preference for shorter templates, equally across patients and controls. Across all four CD4+ subsets, people with type 1 diabetes showed modestly shorter TCRB CDR3s. At VDJ recombination sites, type 1 diabetes patients had fewer insertions and more deleted nucleotides.

Averaging approximately 0.11 L, one heparinised blood draw came from each individual donor. The sequenced template was cDNA made from the entire isolated RNA. The data were produced by immunoSEQ multiplex PCR, yet TCRdb's version contains in-frame clones alone and is incomplete. The sample has 300,000 to 350,000 clones, roughly 12% seen once. To note about this clone: The antigen remains unidentified.

The sample taken for sequencing was naive CD4+ T cells from blood. The receptor was derived from a woman aged 18-29 years with type 1 diabetes.

CDR3 loop: CASRPEGGTDTQYF. CDR3 DNA: TGTGCCAGCAGACCCGAAGGAGGGACAGATACGCAGTATTTT. The chain recombines TRBV5-4 with TRBJ2-3; D possibly corresponds to TRBD2 (6 bases). Germline CDR1 reads SGHNT; CDR2 reads YYREEE (reference sequence). This CDR3 is 14 amino acids long. The germline V and J ends were trimmed by 5 bases and 3 bases, with 13 bases remaining between them.